The present entry profiles one T cell receptor (beta chain) with its context. Its antigen is still unknown. This sample was taken from a study of cytomegalovirus exposure and HLA in healthy donors. Study findings and constraints: A reported reduction in N-insertions relative to the 666-donor mean was seen in an Asian-associated ancestry cluster in a later analysis. Evidence from a later analysis indicated that most CMV-associated TCR beta chains looked HLA-restricted. It has been reported that TCR beta sequences accurately predicted the HLA-A and HLA-B alleles of most subjects.

Primers: 60 Vbeta forward and 13 Jbeta reverse. Profiling relied on immunoSEQ multiplex PCR, and the TCRdb table lists in-frame clones only, not all of them. Of 120,000 or so clones in the sample, under 90% are singletons; the top ten hold 3.6%. This CDR3 has 15 residues. Germline loops: CDR1 SNHLY, CDR2 FYNNEI. V trimming: 8 bases; J trimming: 4 bases; junction bases outside the gene matches: 8. Sequencing was carried out using PBMCs. This chain connects TRBV2 to TRBJ2-1; 10 positions agree with TRBD1. The sequence was obtained from a woman aged 40 to 50 in good health and CMV-seropositive. CDR3 nucleotides: TGTGCCAGCTGGGGTTGGGACAGGGGTTACAATGAGCAGTTCTTC. Translated, it gives CASWGWDRGYNEQFF.